The 20 T cell receptor beta chains below come from one sample, sequenced in a study of Graves' ophthalmopathy and Graves' hyperthyroidism. RNA transcripts provided the template for amplifying TCR beta CDR3 regions. HTBI-primed first-round RT-PCR preceded second-round multiplex PCR. TCRdb re-called the multiplex PCR reads with MiXCR, one entry per CDR3 protein. The data contain a few hundred thousand distinct CDR3 sequences, about 18% of them singletons. The material sequenced was peripheral blood. These receptors were collected from an adult woman with stable Graves' hyperthyroidism.

Turning to this clonotype: The CDR3 end shows no conserved phenylalanine or tryptophan, and so a read error is likely. The V call is TRBV6-5, the J call TRBJ1-1; tentative D call: TRBD1 (5 bases). The CDR3 covers 14 residues. The ends were cut back, 4 bases at V and 3 bases at J, with 12 bases in the middle. CDR1 MNHEY and CDR2 SVGAGI come from the germline V gene. CDR3 nucleotides: TGTGCCAGCAGTTCTGGGACGGGGTACACTGAAGCTTTCTAT. Translating gives CASSSGTGYTEAFY.

This clonotype was detected a few times. The chain employs TRBV4-1 and TRBJ2-6; D uncertain. Deletions cut 6 bases from V and 0 bases from J, with 9 bases between. This CDR3 has 15 residues. The germline gives CDR1 MGHRA, CDR2 YSYEKL. The CDR3 coding sequence is TGCGCCAGCAGAAACACAGACTCTGGGGCCAACGTCCTGACTTTC. Translated: CASRNTDSGANVLTF.

This clonotype was detected ten times or more. The rearrangement uses TRBV7-9 and TRBJ2-7; D might be TRBD1 (5 bases). The germline V gene has CDR1 SEHNR and CDR2 FQNEAQ (reference sequence). The CDR3 length is 14 residues. The V end lost 2 bases, the J end lost 3 bases, and 11 bases lay between the germline ends. The chain's CDR3 is CASSLTQGFYEQYF. The CDR3 DNA sequence: TGTGCCAGCAGCTTAACCCAGGGTTTCTACGAGCAGTACTTC. Filled out from reference TRBV7-9 and TRBJ2-7, the complete variable domain reads DTGVSQNPRHKITKRGQNVTFRCDPISEHNRLYWYRQTLGQGPEFLTYFQNEAQLEKSRLLSDRFSAERPKGSFSTLEIQRTEQGDSAMYLCASSLTQGFYEQYFGPGTRLTVT.

This clonotype showed up many times. This chain connects TRBV12-3 or TRBV12-4 to TRBJ2-2; 9 nucleotides line up with TRBD2. The CDR3 has 17 amino acids. The ends lost 4 bases at V and 2 bases at J; junction bases unmatched: 8. As DNA, the CDR3 is TGTGCCAGCAGTTCTCAAGCGGGGGGTTTTAACACCGGGGAGCTGTTTTTT. It yields the protein CASSSQAGGFNTGELFF.

The sample holds many counts of this clonotype. The CDR3 DNA reads as TGTGCCAGCAGTTTTCGCGCAGGGGGCGAGATCACTGAAGCTTTCTTT. Residues: CASSFRAGGEITEAFF. The chain is built from TRBV28 and TRBJ1-1; 8 bases agree with TRBD1. Germline CDR1 and CDR2: MDHEN and SYDVKM. This CDR3 has 16 amino acids. V was clipped by 3 bases and J by 4 bases; unmatched bases: 10.

This chain joins TRBV28 and TRBJ1-2, with D uncertain. V lost 5 bases and J lost 4, with 8 bases in between. The germline V gene encodes CDR1 MDHEN and CDR2 SYDVKM. The CDR3 is 12 residues long. The CDR3 loop reads CASSRHSYGYTF. CDR3 DNA: TGTGCCAGCAGTAGGCATTCCTATGGCTACACCTTC.

This clonotype showed up many times. The chain has TRBV7-9 and TRBJ1-1, with D possibly matching TRBD1 (5 bases). V lost 5 bases and J 4 bases, leaving 14 bases between the germline ends. CDR3 length: 14 amino acids. Germline V gene data show CDR1 as SEHNR and CDR2 as FQNEAQ (reference sequence). The CDR3 DNA is TGTGCCAGCAGCGCTATGGACGGGGGCACTGAAGCTTTCTTT. Translated, it gives CASSAMDGGTEAFF.

The table lists this clonotype with a count of one. Possible read error: a much larger clone is one base away. The J gene is TRBJ2-7, the V gene TRBV13; D not resolved. Germline V gene lookup returns CDR1 PRHDT and CDR2 FYEKMQ (reference sequence). The CDR3 has 14 amino acids. The DNA of the CDR3 is TGTGCCTGCAGCAAAGGCGCTCTACCCTACGAGCAGTACTTC. Protein sequence: CACSKGALPYEQYF.

J is TRBJ1-5 and V is TRBV7-3, with D maybe TRBD1 (5 bases). V was trimmed by 8 bases and J by 4 bases, leaving 9 bases between them. The CDR3 is made up of 12 amino acids. CDR1 is SGHTA and CDR2 is FQGTGA in the germline V gene. This chain's CDR3 is CASPRVNQPQHF. CDR3 coding DNA: TGTGCCAGCCCCAGGGTTAATCAGCCCCAGCATTTT. Together with reference TRBV7-3 and TRBJ1-5, the CDR3 gives the full variable domain: GAGVSQTPSNKVTEKGKYVELRCDPISGHTALYWYRQSLGQGPEFLIYFQGTGAADDSGLPNDRFFAVRPEGSVSTLKIQRTERGDSAVYLCASPRVNQPQHFGDGTRLSIL.

This clonotype was seen more than once but under ten times. The chain employs TRBV12-3 or TRBV12-4 and TRBJ2-5, with D perhaps matching TRBD2 (6 bases). The CDR3 contains 15 residues. Trimming took 6 bases from V and 4 from J, leaving 18 bases between them. CDR3 amino acids: CASSPGLQNGETQYF. The CDR3 DNA reads TGTGCCAGCAGCCCGGGACTTCAAAATGGAGAGACCCAGTACTTC.

The rearrangement links TRBV28 to TRBJ2-1; tentatively, D is TRBD2 (5 bases). Trimming stripped 4 bases from V and 4 bases from J, with 5 bases between. The V gene's germline CDR1 is MDHEN and CDR2 SYDVKM. The CDR3 runs to 12 residues. CDR3 region: CASSWEYNEQFF. CDR3 nucleotides: TGTGCCAGCAGTTGGGAGTACAATGAGCAGTTCTTC.

This clonotype was seen many times. CDR3 sequence (DNA): TGTGCCTGGAGTGCGGGAGGGAACGAGCAGTACTTC. Translating gives CAWSAGGNEQYF. V usage is TRBV30 and J usage is TRBJ2-7; 8 positions match TRBD2. J gave up 5 bases and V 1 base, and 1 base lay outside the gene matches. Germline CDR1 reads GTSNPN; CDR2 reads SVGIG (reference sequence). The CDR3 sequence is 12 residues long.

This clonotype was observed many times. The chain combines TRBV18 with TRBJ1-5; D not certain. The CDR3 covers 14 residues. Germline CDR1 and CDR2: KGHSH and LQKENI. Trimming cost V 4 bases and J 6 bases, with 13 bases left between them. As DNA, the CDR3 is TGTGCCAGCTCACTACTGAAGGGCGGTCAGCCCCAGCATTTT. Translating gives CASSLLKGGQPQHF.

This clonotype was counted ten times or more. J is TRBJ2-7 and V is TRBV27; either TRBD1 or TRBD2 may supply D (6 bases each). This CDR3 contains 14 residues. V lost 3 bases and J lost 7, with 16 bases in between. Germline V lookup: CDR1 MNHEY, CDR2 SMNVEV (reference sequence). The CDR3 sequence is CASSFTLLGGEQYF. In nucleotides, the CDR3 is TGTGCCAGCAGTTTCACCCTTCTAGGGGGGGAGCAGTACTTC.

This clonotype has a count of ten or more. This sequence joins TRBV9 and TRBJ1-1; TRBD1 matches 8 bases. From germline, CDR1 is SGDLS and CDR2 YYNGEE. CDR3 length: 15 residues. V trimming: 4 bases; J trimming: 4 bases; junction bases outside the gene matches: 9. The CDR3 DNA sequence: TGTGCCAGCAGCCCCCAGACAGGGGTGGGCACTGAAGCTTTCTTT. It is translated as CASSPQTGVGTEAFF.

The table lists this clonotype with many counts. The rearrangement joins TRBV6-5 to TRBJ1-1; D is uncertain. Per the germline V gene, CDR1 is MNHEY and CDR2 is SVGAGI. The CDR3 contains 12 residues. V was clipped by 4 bases and J by 0 bases, with 3 bases between them. The CDR3 protein is CASSFLNTEAFF. The CDR3 DNA reads TGTGCCAGCAGTTTCCTGAACACTGAAGCTTTCTTT.

This clonotype was seen many times. The CDR3 loop is CASSRVRSGNTIYF. For the CDR3, the DNA is TGTGCCAGCAGCCGGGTCAGGTCTGGAAACACCATATATTTT. This sequence joins TRBV14 and TRBJ1-3, with no clear D. This CDR3 comprises 14 residues. V was clipped by 4 bases and J by 1 base, with 8 bases between them. CDR1 is SGHDN, CDR2 FVKESK, per germline.

In its sample, this clonotype was seen a few times. It may be a read error: a sequence one base away is much more abundant. J is TRBJ2-7 and V is TRBV27; TRBD2 is a possible D gene (7 bases). The CDR3 sequence is 14 residues long. Trimming shortened V by 10 bases and J by 7 bases, and 23 bases separated the two germline ends. Per germline, CDR1 MNHEY and CDR2 SMNVEV (reference sequence). CDR3 coding DNA: TGTGCCATCAGCCCCGGGCGGGGGCCGTCTGAGCAGTACTTC. It is translated as CAISPGRGPSEQYF.

This clonotype was picked up many times. The gene calls are TRBV5-6 and TRBJ1-2; D might be TRBD1 (5 bases). CDR1 is SGHDT and CDR2 is YYEEEE in the germline V gene. This CDR3 spans 15 amino acids. Trimming removed 4 bases at V and 2 bases at J, with 15 bases between. CDR3 in DNA: TGTGCCAGCAGCCTAAGGACATCTAAGAACTATGGCTACACCTTC. Translated, it gives CASSLRTSKNYGYTF.

This clonotype was counted at least ten times. The chain is built from TRBV6-2 or TRBV6-3 and TRBJ1-1, with a tentative D call TRBD1 (5 bases). This CDR3 region has 13 residues. Germline CDR1 is MNHEY and CDR2 is SVGEGT. V dropped 7 bases and J dropped 5 bases, with 14 bases sitting between them. DNA of the CDR3: TGTGCCAGCAACCCGGGGCGGGGTACTGAAGCTTTCTTT. It specifies CASNPGRGTEAFF.